One sample yielded the 5 T cell receptor beta chains listed below, sequenced in a study of technical replicates of blood from several donors. Only in-frame clones appear in the TCRdb table, and some are missing; sequencing was by immunoSEQ multiplex PCR. Of approximately 79,000 clones listed, around 97% were seen once; the top ten hold more than 0.15%. Sequencing was done on a sample of T cells isolated from PBMCs. These receptor sequences come from a human donor in good health.

This clone was recorded once. V is TRBV7-9 and J is TRBJ2-7, with 9 bases lining up with TRBD2. Trimming took 5 bases from V and 4 from J; bases not matched to a gene: 12. The CDR3 runs to 16 residues. Germline CDR1 reads SEHNR; CDR2 reads FQNEAQ (reference sequence). DNA for the CDR3: TGTGCCAGCAGCCCCCAGGAGCGGGAGGTCTTTTACGAGCAGTACTTC. Its protein product is CASSPQEREVFYEQYF. The entire variable domain, with the rest obtained from reference TRBV7-9 and TRBJ2-7, is as follows: DTGVSQNPRHKITKRGQNVTFRCDPISEHNRLYWYRQTLGQGPEFLTYFQNEAQLEKSRLLSDRFSAERPKGSFSTLEIQRTEQGDSAMYLCASSPQEREVFYEQYFGPGTRLTVT.

J is TRBJ2-1 and V is TRBV7-8, with 10 bases fitting TRBD1. CDR1 is SGHVS and CDR2 is FQNEAQ in the germline V gene. The trim removed 5 bases at V and 7 bases at J, leaving 11 bases unmatched. The CDR3 sequence is 16 residues long. CDR3 DNA: TGTGCCAGCAGCCAAAGGAGGGGACAGGGGAGGAATGAGCAGTTCTTC. It yields the protein CASSQRRGQGRNEQFF.

CDR3 loop: CASSLDWAEQYF. The CDR3 coding sequence is TGTGCCAGCAGCTTAGATTGGGCCGAGCAGTACTTC. This chain links TRBV11-2 with TRBJ2-7; no clear D gene. Germline V gene lookup returns CDR1 SGHAT and CDR2 FQNNGV. CDR3 length equals 12 residues. V was trimmed by 0 bases and J by 6 bases, leaving 6 bases between them.

V gene TRBV11-3 combines with J gene TRBJ2-4, with 7 nucleotides matching TRBD1. Germline CDR1 and CDR2: SGHNT and YENEEA. This CDR3 has 13 amino acids. Unmatched junction bases numbered 7, after V lost 5 bases and J lost 9 bases. CDR3 sequence: CASSLGTASIQYF. In DNA form, the CDR3 reads TGTGCCAGCAGCCTAGGGACAGCTTCCATTCAGTACTTC.

On this clone: Other DNA sequences in the same sample also yield this CDR3. This sequence joins TRBV5-1 and TRBJ1-1; D uncertain. This CDR3 has 14 residues. Germline V gene lookup returns CDR1 SGHRS and CDR2 YFSETQ. Trimming pared 0 bases from V and 1 base from J, leaving 7 bases between. In DNA, the CDR3 is TGCGCCAGCAGCTTGGCTCCAGGGAACACTGAAGCTTTCTTT. Encoded protein: CASSLAPGNTEAFF. Variable domain in full (rest from reference TRBV5-1 and TRBJ1-1): KAGVTQTPRYLIKTRGQQVTLSCSPISGHRSVSWYQQTPGQGLQFLFEYFSETQRNKGNFPGRFSGRQFSNSRSEMNVSTLELGDSALYLCASSLAPGNTEAFFGQGTRLTVV.